This T cell receptor (beta chain) was identified in a study of blood T cell repertoires in COVID-19. As for the study in general: The analysed material was cDNA or gDNA that came from T cells, B-cell-depleted T cells, or PBMCs.

CDR3 length: 13 amino acids. Trimming pared 1 base from V and 11 bases from J, leaving 14 bases between. The repertoire was sequenced with immunoSEQ multiplex PCR; TCRdb's copy has only in-frame clones and lacks some. The sample records approximately 500,000 clones, approximately 85% being singletons. This clonotype was sampled from a human donor in a cohort sampled during active COVID-19. The rearrangement links TRBV12-3 or TRBV12-4 to TRBJ1-1; D is ambiguous. Sequencing was done on a sample of peripheral blood. CDR3 sequence (DNA): TGTGCCAGCAGTTTAGAGGGTCCTAAGCGGGCTTTCTTT. Translated, it gives CASSLEGPKRAFF.